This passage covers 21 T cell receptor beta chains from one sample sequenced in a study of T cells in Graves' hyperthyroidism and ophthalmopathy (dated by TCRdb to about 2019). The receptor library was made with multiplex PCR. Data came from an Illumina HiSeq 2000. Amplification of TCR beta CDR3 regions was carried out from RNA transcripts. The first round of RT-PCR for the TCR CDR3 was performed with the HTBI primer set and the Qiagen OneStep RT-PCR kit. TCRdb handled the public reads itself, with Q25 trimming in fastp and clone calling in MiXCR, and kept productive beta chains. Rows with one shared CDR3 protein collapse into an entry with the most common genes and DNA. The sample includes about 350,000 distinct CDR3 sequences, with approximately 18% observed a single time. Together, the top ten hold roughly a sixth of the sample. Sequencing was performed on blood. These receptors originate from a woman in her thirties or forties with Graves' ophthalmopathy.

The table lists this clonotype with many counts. The CDR3 is CSVDEGGAGETQYF. The DNA of the CDR3 is TGCAGCGTTGACGAAGGGGGCGCGGGGGAGACCCAGTACTTC. V is TRBV29-1 and J is TRBJ2-5, with TRBD1 as a possible D gene (7 bases). Germline values: CDR1 SQVTM, CDR2 ANQGSEA. This CDR3 contains 14 residues. Trimming shortened V by 3 bases and J by 5 bases, and 16 bases separated the two germline ends.

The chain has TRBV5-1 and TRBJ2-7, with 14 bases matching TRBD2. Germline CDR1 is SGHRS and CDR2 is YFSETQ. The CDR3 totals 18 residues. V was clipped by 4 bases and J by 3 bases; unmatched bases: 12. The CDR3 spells CASSRGTSGSGLLYEQYF. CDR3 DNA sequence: TGCGCCAGCAGCCGGGGGACTAGCGGGAGCGGTTTACTCTACGAGCAGTACTTC.

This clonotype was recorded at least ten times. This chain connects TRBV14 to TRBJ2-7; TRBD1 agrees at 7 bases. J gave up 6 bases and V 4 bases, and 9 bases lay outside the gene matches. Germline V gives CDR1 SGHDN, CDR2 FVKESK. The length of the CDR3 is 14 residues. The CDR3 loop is CASSRGTVPFEQYF. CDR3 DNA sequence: TGTGCCAGCAGCCGAGGGACAGTTCCCTTCGAGCAGTACTTC. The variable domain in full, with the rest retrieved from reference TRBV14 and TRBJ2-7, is EAGVTQFPSHSVIEKGQTVTLRCDPISGHDNLYWYRRVMGKEIKFLLHFVKESKQDESGMPNNRFLAERTGGTYSTLKVQPAELEDSGVYFCASSRGTVPFEQYFGPGTRLTVT.

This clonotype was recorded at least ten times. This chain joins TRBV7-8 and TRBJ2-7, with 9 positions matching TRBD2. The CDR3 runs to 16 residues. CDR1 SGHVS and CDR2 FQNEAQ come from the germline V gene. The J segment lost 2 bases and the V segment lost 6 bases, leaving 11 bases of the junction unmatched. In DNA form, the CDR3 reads TGTGCCAGCAGGGCCCCCTTGCGCGGGAGGGCCTACGAGCAGTACTTC. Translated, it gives CASRAPLRGRAYEQYF.

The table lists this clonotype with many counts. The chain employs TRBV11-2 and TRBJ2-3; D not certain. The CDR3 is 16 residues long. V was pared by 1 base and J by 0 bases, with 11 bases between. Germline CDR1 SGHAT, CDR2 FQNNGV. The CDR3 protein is CASSLVYGSSTDTQYF. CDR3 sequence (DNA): TGTGCCAGCAGCTTAGTTTACGGCAGTAGCACAGATACGCAGTATTTT.

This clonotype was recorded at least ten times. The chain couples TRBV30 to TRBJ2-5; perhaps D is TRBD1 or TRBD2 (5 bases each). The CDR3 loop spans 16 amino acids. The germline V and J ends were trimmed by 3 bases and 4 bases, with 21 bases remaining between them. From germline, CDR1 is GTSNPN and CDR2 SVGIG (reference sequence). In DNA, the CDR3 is TGTGCCTGGAGAGGGACGACCGGACCCCGCAGAGAGACCCAGTACTTC. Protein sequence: CAWRGTTGPRRETQYF.

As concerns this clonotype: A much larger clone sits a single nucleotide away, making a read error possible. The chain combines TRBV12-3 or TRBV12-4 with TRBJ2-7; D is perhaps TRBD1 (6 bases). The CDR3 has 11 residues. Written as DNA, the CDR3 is TGTGCCAGCGGACAGACCTACGATCAGTACTTC. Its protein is CASGQTYDQYF.

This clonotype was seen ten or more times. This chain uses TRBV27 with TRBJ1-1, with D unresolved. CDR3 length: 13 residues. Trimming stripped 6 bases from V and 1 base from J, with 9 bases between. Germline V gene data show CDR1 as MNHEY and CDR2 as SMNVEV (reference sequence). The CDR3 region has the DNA TGTGCCAGCAGATCTCAAGAGAACACTGAAGCTTTCTTT. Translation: CASRSQENTEAFF.

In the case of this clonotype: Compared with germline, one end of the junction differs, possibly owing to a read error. The CDR3 loop is CASTGIGDTGELSF. The CDR3 DNA is TGTGCCAGCACCGGGATAGGTGACACCGGGGAGCTGTCTTTT. V usage is TRBV6-1 and J usage is TRBJ2-2; maybe TRBD2 (5 bases). Per germline, CDR1 MNHNS and CDR2 SASEGT. This CDR3 contains 14 residues.

CDR3 bases: TGTGCCATCAGTGAGTCCGTGACGGCTAACTATGGCTACACCTTC. It is translated as CAISESVTANYGYTF. The chain is built from TRBV10-3 and TRBJ1-2; D is unclear. V was pared by 0 bases and J by 0 bases, with 8 bases between. The germline gives CDR1 ENHRY, CDR2 SYGVKD. CDR3 length equals 15 residues.

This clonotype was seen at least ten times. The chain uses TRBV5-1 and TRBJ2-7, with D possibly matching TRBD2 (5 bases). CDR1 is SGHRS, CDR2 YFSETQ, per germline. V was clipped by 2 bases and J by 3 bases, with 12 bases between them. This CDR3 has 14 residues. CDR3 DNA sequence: TGCGCCAGCAGCTTCGGGATTTTAAACTACGAGCAGTACTTC. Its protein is CASSFGILNYEQYF.

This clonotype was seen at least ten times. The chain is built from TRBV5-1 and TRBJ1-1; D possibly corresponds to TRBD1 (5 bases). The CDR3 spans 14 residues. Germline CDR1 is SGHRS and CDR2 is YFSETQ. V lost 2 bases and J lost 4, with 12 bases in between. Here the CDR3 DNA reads TGCGCCAGCAGCTTTGAGGGGTCCGGCACTGAAGCTTTCTTT. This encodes CASSFEGSGTEAFF.

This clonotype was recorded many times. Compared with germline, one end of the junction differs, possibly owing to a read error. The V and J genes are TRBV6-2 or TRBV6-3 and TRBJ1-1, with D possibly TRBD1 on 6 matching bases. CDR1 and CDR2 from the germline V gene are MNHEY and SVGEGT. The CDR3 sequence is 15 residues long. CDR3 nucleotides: TGTGCCAGCAGTTACTCAGTGACAGGTTTGACTGAAGCTTGCTTT. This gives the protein CASSYSVTGLTEACF.

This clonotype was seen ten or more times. CDR3: CSVETVASGWVQYF. The CDR3 DNA follows: TGCAGCGTTGAAACCGTAGCTAGCGGTTGGGTGCAGTACTTC. V gene TRBV29-1 combines with J gene TRBJ2-7; TRBD2 matches 7 bases. The junction had 13 bases not matched to a gene; V was cut back by 2 bases and J by 9 bases. The V gene's germline CDR1 is SQVTM and CDR2 ANQGSEA. The CDR3 extends over 14 amino acids.

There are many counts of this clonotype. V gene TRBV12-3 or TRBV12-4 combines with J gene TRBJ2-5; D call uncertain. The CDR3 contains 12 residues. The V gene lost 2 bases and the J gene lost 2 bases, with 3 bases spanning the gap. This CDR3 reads CASSLFQETQYF. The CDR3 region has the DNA TGTGCCAGCAGTTTATTTCAAGAGACCCAGTACTTC.

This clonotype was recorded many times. The CDR3 is CASSQLGGHYEQYF. CDR3 coding DNA: TGTGCCAGCAGCCAACTGGGCGGACACTACGAGCAGTACTTC. The chain has TRBV14 and TRBJ2-7; maybe TRBD1 (5 bases). The CDR3 length is 14 residues. The ends were cut back, 2 bases at V and 3 bases at J, with 11 bases in the middle. Germline CDR1 reads SGHDN; CDR2 reads FVKESK.

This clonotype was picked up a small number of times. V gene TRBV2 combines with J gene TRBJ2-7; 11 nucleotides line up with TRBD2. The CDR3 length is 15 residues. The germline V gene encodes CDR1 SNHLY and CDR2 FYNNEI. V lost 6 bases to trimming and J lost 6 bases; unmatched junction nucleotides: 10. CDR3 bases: TGTGCCAGCAGCGACTTTAGCGGGAGGGCCTCCGAGCAGTACTTC. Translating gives CASSDFSGRASEQYF.

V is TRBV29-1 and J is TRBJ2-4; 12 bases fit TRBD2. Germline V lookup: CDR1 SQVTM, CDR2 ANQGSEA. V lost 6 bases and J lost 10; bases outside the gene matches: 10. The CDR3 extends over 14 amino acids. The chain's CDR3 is CSVVLAGGAAIQYF. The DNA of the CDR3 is TGCAGCGTGGTACTAGCGGGAGGCGCCGCGATTCAGTACTTC.

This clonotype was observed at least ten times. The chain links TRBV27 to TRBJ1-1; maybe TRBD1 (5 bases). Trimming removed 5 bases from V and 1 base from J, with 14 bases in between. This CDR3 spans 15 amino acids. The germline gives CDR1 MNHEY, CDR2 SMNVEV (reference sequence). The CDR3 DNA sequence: TGTGCCAGCAGTAGACTCGCGGGGCCGAACACTGAAGCTTTCTTT. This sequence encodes CASSRLAGPNTEAFF.

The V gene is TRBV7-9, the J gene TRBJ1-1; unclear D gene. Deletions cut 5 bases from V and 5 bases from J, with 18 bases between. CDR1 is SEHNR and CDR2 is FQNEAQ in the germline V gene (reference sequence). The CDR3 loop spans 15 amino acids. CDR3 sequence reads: CASSPLAKGYTEAFF. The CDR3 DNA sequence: TGTGCCAGCAGCCCTCTCGCGAAAGGATATACTGAAGCTTTCTTT.

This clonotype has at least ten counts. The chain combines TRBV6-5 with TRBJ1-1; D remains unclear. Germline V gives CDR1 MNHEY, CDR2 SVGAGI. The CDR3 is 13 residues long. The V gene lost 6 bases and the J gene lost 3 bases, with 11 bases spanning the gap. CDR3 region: CASRGTEDTEAFF. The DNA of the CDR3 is TGTGCCAGCAGGGGAACAGAAGACACTGAAGCTTTCTTT.